The clone carrying this T cell receptor beta chain was counted only a few times. What it binds is not known. Germline values: CDR1 SGHTA, CDR2 FQGNSA. Trimming stripped 5 bases from V and 0 bases from J, with 17 bases between. The CDR3 extends over 16 amino acids. Prepared libraries of TCR beta cDNA carried unique molecular identifiers. MiXCR, applied by TCRdb to the PCR reads, yields one record per CDR3 protein. This table holds approximately 730,000 distinct CDR3 sequences, 25% to 30% found once. The data derive from a study of post-analysis software for immune sequencing data. Study-level results: Patients carried a few TRBV segments more frequently than controls did, and TRBV5-6, TRBV5-1 and TRBV20-1 were among them. Multiple sclerosis was associated with a significant reduction in normalized Chao1 diversity relative to controls.

Sequencing used blood. The sequence was obtained from a girl between 5 and 17 years old with multiple sclerosis. The chain combines TRBV7-2 with TRBJ2-7; possibly TRBD2 for D (6 bases). CDR3 sequence reads: CASSPHSGRSSYEQYF. The CDR3 DNA is TGTGCCAGCAGCCCACATAGCGGTCGGAGCTCCTACGAGCAGTACTTC.